Below are 7 T cell receptor beta chains sequenced from a single sample in a study of shared T cell receptors in the human thymus. Here immunoSEQ multiplex PCR was the method, and the copy in TCRdb shows in-frame clones only, minus some. The table lists about 380,000 clones, just under 95% of them singletons. The sample taken for sequencing was thymocytes. The origin of the receptors is a human donor.

This sequence joins TRBV6-6 and TRBJ1-5; 7 bases are a match to TRBD1. The J segment lost 4 bases and the V segment lost 3 bases, leaving 6 bases of the junction unmatched. Germline lookup yields CDR1 MNHNY and CDR2 SVGAGI (reference sequence). The CDR3 spans 15 residues. The CDR3 sequence is CASSYEGAENQPQHF. CDR3 in DNA: TGTGCCAGCAGTTATGAGGGGGCAGAGAATCAGCCCCAGCATTTT.

This clone was found once. The rearrangement links TRBV10-3 to TRBJ2-7, with a tentative D call TRBD1 (6 bases). Per the germline V gene, CDR1 is ENHRY and CDR2 is SYGVKD. The CDR3 spans 17 residues. V was trimmed by 0 bases and J by 2 bases, leaving 17 bases between them. In DNA form, the CDR3 reads TGTGCCATCAGTGAGTCAGGGGGAGTGAACAGGGCCTACGAGCAGTACTTC. It yields the protein CAISESGGVNRAYEQYF.

The genes are TRBV19 and TRBJ1-1; no definite D call. Germline CDR1 is LNHDA and CDR2 is SQIVND (reference sequence). The ends were cut back, 5 bases at V and 1 base at J, with 11 bases in the middle. The CDR3 is made up of 14 amino acids. For the CDR3, the DNA is TGTGCCAGTAGTTTTTTTCCCCGGAACACTGAAGCTTTCTTT. This gives the protein CASSFFPRNTEAFF. Complete variable domain (other parts from reference TRBV19 and TRBJ1-1): DGGITQSPKYLFRKEGQNVTLSCEQNLNHDAMYWYRQDPGQGLRLIYYSQIVNDFQKGDIAEGYSVSREKKESFPLTVTSAQKNPTAFYLCASSFFPRNTEAFFGQGTRLTVV.

The rearrangement uses TRBV2 and TRBJ1-5; a possible D gene is TRBD1 (6 bases). V was shortened by 6 bases and J by 0 bases, with 9 bases between the two germline ends. Germline V gene sequence: CDR1 SNHLY, CDR2 FYNNEI. CDR3 length: 14 amino acids. The CDR3 sequence: CASRDSYSNQPQHF. The CDR3 DNA follows: TGTGCCAGCAGGGACAGCTATAGCAATCAGCCCCAGCATTTT.

V and J are TRBV2 and TRBJ2-1; D perhaps matches TRBD1 (5 bases). V lost 7 bases and J lost 6, with 10 bases in between. Germline V gene lookup returns CDR1 SNHLY and CDR2 FYNNEI. The CDR3 has 12 amino acids. CDR3 DNA: TGTGCCAGCAACAGGCCGAGCAATGAGCAGTTCTTC. This translates into CASNRPSNEQFF.

In its sample, this clone was seen a few times. V is TRBV18 and J is TRBJ1-2; 8 nucleotides match TRBD1. This CDR3 contains 14 residues. Germline values: CDR1 KGHSH, CDR2 LQKENI. V gave up 5 bases and J gave up 1 base; unmatched junction bases: 3. As DNA, the CDR3 is TGTGCCAGCTCAATGGACAGGGTTAACTATGGCTACACCTTC. Protein: CASSMDRVNYGYTF.

This chain connects TRBV7-9 to TRBJ2-1, with TRBD2 matching over 9 bases. Germline-derived CDR1 and CDR2 are SEHNR and FQNEAQ (reference sequence). The CDR3 length is 15 residues. J was trimmed by 4 bases and V by 6 bases; bases with no gene match: 7. The CDR3 loop reads CASRETSGEYNEQFF. The CDR3 DNA follows: TGTGCCAGCAGAGAGACTAGCGGAGAGTACAATGAGCAGTTCTTC.